A single sample gave rise to the 27 T cell receptor beta chains below, sequenced in a study of T cell responses to AZD1222 COVID-19 vaccine. The table came from immunoSEQ multiplex PCR; TCRdb's copy has only in-frame clones and leaves some out. The data contain 85,000 to 110,000 clones, about nine tenths of them singletons. Sample: peripheral blood, taken on day 0 of AZD1222 vaccination. Receptors were obtained from an adult in good health.

The chain uses TRBV6-5 and TRBJ2-2; 7 nucleotides align to TRBD2. Germline CDR1 reads MNHEY; CDR2 reads SVGAGI. The CDR3 is 16 residues long. V shed 0 bases, J shed 11 bases, and the junction held 12 bases outside the gene matches. The CDR3 sequence is CASSYSVPREGEELFF. In DNA, the CDR3 is TGTGCCAGCAGTTACTCGGTGCCCAGGGAGGGTGAAGAGCTGTTTTTT.

The chain couples TRBV28 to TRBJ1-1; D is perhaps TRBD1 (5 bases). Deletions cut 2 bases from V and 8 bases from J, with 21 bases between. CDR1 is MDHEN and CDR2 is SYDVKM in the germline V gene. The CDR3 covers 16 residues. The chain's CDR3 is CASSLGTGNFGIEAFF. The CDR3 nucleotides are TGTGCCAGCAGTTTAGGGACGGGGAACTTTGGCATCGAAGCTTTCTTT.

This clone appeared a single time. This chain connects TRBV30 to TRBJ2-2; D ambiguous. Germline values: CDR1 GTSNPN, CDR2 SVGIG (reference sequence). The CDR3 contains 14 residues. The germline V and J ends were trimmed by 0 bases and 1 base, with 6 bases remaining between them. In DNA form, the CDR3 reads TGTGCCTGGAGTGTACCGGGGAACACCGGGGAGCTGTTTTTT. Protein sequence: CAWSVPGNTGELFF.

V usage is TRBV5-1 and J usage is TRBJ2-5; TRBD2 matches at 7 bases. The CDR3 extends over 15 amino acids. V shed 1 base, J shed 2 bases, and the junction held 5 bases outside the gene matches. Germline loops: CDR1 SGHRS, CDR2 YFSETQ. The CDR3 DNA reads TGCGCCAGCAGCTTGTTCGGCGGGGGTCAAGAGACCCAGTACTTC. This translates into CASSLFGGGQETQYF. The entire variable domain, with the rest obtained from reference TRBV5-1 and TRBJ2-5, is as follows: KAGVTQTPRYLIKTRGQQVTLSCSPISGHRSVSWYQQTPGQGLQFLFEYFSETQRNKGNFPGRFSGRQFSNSRSEMNVSTLELGDSALYLCASSLFGGGQETQYFGPGTRLLVL.

The chain employs TRBV5-8 and TRBJ2-1, with D perhaps TRBD1 or TRBD2 (5 bases each). Looked up from germline, CDR1 is SGHTS and CDR2 is YDEGEE. Trimming removed 7 bases from V and 3 bases from J, with 11 bases in between. This CDR3 region has 13 residues. The CDR3 region is CASGGFLYNEQFF. The CDR3 DNA reads TGTGCCAGCGGGGGATTTCTCTACAATGAGCAGTTCTTC.

This clone was seen more than once but under ten times. J is TRBJ2-2 and V is TRBV6-2 or TRBV6-3; the D gene is possibly TRBD1 (6 bases). Deletions cut 4 bases from V and 5 bases from J, with 8 bases between. The germline CDR1 and CDR2 sequences are MNHEY and SVGEGT. The CDR3 has 13 amino acids. In DNA, the CDR3 is TGTGCCAGCAGTTCTACAGGGACCGGGGAGCTGTTTTTT. Its translation: CASSSTGTGELFF.

The rearrangement uses TRBV2 and TRBJ1-2; D possibly corresponds to TRBD1 (5 bases). V was trimmed by 6 bases and J by 7 bases, leaving 27 bases between them. Per germline, CDR1 SNHLY and CDR2 FYNNEI. This CDR3 contains 17 residues. The DNA of the CDR3 is TGTGCCAGCAGCCAAGTCCCGTCAGGGAGGGTTGGGATTGGCTACACCTTC. This gives the protein CASSQVPSGRVGIGYTF.

The genes are TRBV7-6 and TRBJ2-1; the D gene is possibly TRBD1 (6 bases). V was trimmed by 4 bases and J by 12 bases, leaving 25 bases between them. Germline V lookup: CDR1 SGHVS, CDR2 FNYEAQ. CDR3 size: 16 residues. The CDR3 bases are TGTGCCAGCAGCTCCACAGGGTTATTTCTAGGGTTGGGGCAGTTCTTC. Translating it yields CASSSTGLFLGLGQFF.

This chain uses TRBV7-6 with TRBJ2-7; 7 bases are a match to TRBD1. The CDR3 runs 12 residues. After removal of 4 bases from V and 6 bases from J, the junction contained 3 bases not matched to a gene. Per the germline V gene, CDR1 is SGHVS and CDR2 is FNYEAQ. The CDR3 DNA sequence: TGTGCCAGCAGCTACACAGGGGCCGAGCAGTACTTC. Protein sequence: CASSYTGAEQYF.

The rearrangement links TRBV7-3 to TRBJ2-1; unclear D gene. Germline CDR1 reads SGHTA; CDR2 reads FQGTGA. V was shortened by 2 bases and J by 3 bases, with 11 bases between the two germline ends. CDR3 length: 15 residues. CDR3 sequence (DNA): TGTGCCAGCAGCTTAGACGACTCAATCTACAATGAGCAGTTCTTC. Its translation: CASSLDDSIYNEQFF.

The V and J genes are TRBV6-5 and TRBJ2-7, with 8 bases identical to TRBD1. CDR3 length: 16 amino acids. Germline V CDR1 and CDR2: MNHEY, SVGAGI. The J segment lost 2 bases and the V segment lost 0 bases, leaving 6 bases of the junction unmatched. The CDR3 loop reads CASSYSIVTGAYEQYF. The DNA of the CDR3 is TGTGCCAGCAGTTACTCAATCGTGACAGGGGCCTACGAGCAGTACTTC.

V and J are TRBV29-1 and TRBJ2-1, with no clear D. CDR1 and CDR2 (germline): SQVTM, ANQGSEA. CDR3 length: 14 amino acids. The germline V and J ends were trimmed by 1 base and 10 bases, with 17 bases remaining between them. The DNA of the CDR3 is TGCAGCGTTGAAGTGGAAAATATGGGAAGGGAGCAGTTCTTC. Residues: CSVEVENMGREQFF.

This chain uses TRBV7-6 with TRBJ2-7; D gene uncertain. The germline gives CDR1 SGHVS, CDR2 FNYEAQ. This CDR3 has 13 amino acids. Trimming left V 1 base short and J 3 bases short, with 7 bases between. The CDR3 nucleotides read TGTGCCAGCAGCTTAGGGCTTGGCTACGAGCAGTACTTC. Its translation: CASSLGLGYEQYF.

The chain has TRBV27 and TRBJ2-7; D is ambiguous. CDR3 length: 13 residues. Germline V gives CDR1 MNHEY, CDR2 SMNVEV (reference sequence). The V end was cut by 3 bases, the J end by 0 bases, with 6 bases between. The CDR3 DNA is TGTGCCAGCAGTTTGAAGAGCTCCTACGAGCAGTACTTC. Its protein is CASSLKSSYEQYF.

The chain combines TRBV30 with TRBJ1-6, with D possibly being TRBD1 (5 bases). The germline V and J ends were trimmed by 2 bases and 8 bases, with 10 bases remaining between them. The CDR3 is 13 residues long. Germline CDR1 and CDR2: GTSNPN and SVGIG (reference sequence). CDR3 nucleotide sequence: TGTGCCTGGAGTACGGGGGTTTATTCACCCCTCCACTTT. It codes for CAWSTGVYSPLHF.

This chain uses TRBV5-1 with TRBJ2-2, with D unresolved. The CDR3 extends over 18 amino acids. The V and J ends lost 0 bases and 5 bases respectively, with 20 bases between them. Per germline, CDR1 SGHRS and CDR2 YFSETQ. CDR3 protein: CASSLGITPRRRTGELFF. The CDR3 nucleotides are TGCGCCAGCAGCTTGGGTATAACGCCAAGGAGACGGACCGGGGAGCTGTTTTTT.

This sequence joins TRBV30 and TRBJ2-7; TRBD2 agrees at 10 bases. The CDR3 is 13 residues long. The junction had 10 bases not matched to a gene; V was cut back by 2 bases and J by 12 bases. CDR1 and CDR2 (germline): GTSNPN, SVGIG (reference sequence). Here the CDR3 DNA reads TGTGCCTGGAGTTTGGCTAGCGGGGGCCGGTCGTACTTC. This encodes CAWSLASGGRSYF.

The chain couples TRBV11-2 to TRBJ2-1; D is uncertain. Germline values: CDR1 SGHAT, CDR2 FQNNGV. The CDR3 totals 15 residues. V was pared by 1 base and J by 8 bases, with 15 bases between. The CDR3 loop is CASSLGLGYVDEQFF. CDR3 nucleotides: TGTGCCAGCAGCTTAGGATTAGGATATGTGGATGAGCAGTTCTTC.

The V call is TRBV5-7, the J call TRBJ2-3; D may be TRBD2 (5 bases). TRBV5-7 is recorded as an ORF, its role being uncertain. The CDR3 runs 15 residues. The germline V and J ends were trimmed by 2 bases and 4 bases, with 14 bases remaining between them. CDR3 protein: CASSFYTSTADTQYF. Written as DNA, the CDR3 is TGTGCCAGCAGCTTCTATACTAGTACCGCAGATACGCAGTATTTT.

In its sample, this clone was seen once. This chain uses TRBV11-2 with TRBJ2-3, with D possibly matching TRBD2 (5 bases). V was trimmed by 5 bases and J by 1 base, leaving 7 bases between them. Germline-derived CDR1 and CDR2 are SGHAT and FQNNGV. The CDR3 extends over 13 amino acids. As DNA, the CDR3 is TGTGCCAGCAGCCTAGCCGGCACAGATACGCAGTATTTT. It codes for CASSLAGTDTQYF.

This clone is labeled medium-sized. The identical CDR3 is also encoded by other nucleotide sequences in the sample. This chain uses TRBV6-5 with TRBJ1-1; 7 bases line up with TRBD1. This CDR3 is built from 11 residues. Trimming cost V 5 bases and J 12 bases; bases outside gene matches: 6. CDR1 MNHEY and CDR2 SVGAGI come from the germline V gene. In DNA form, the CDR3 reads TGTGCCAGCAGTAAACAGGGGAGGACTTTCTTT. Encoded protein: CASSKQGRTFF.

The chain carries TRBV11-1 and TRBJ1-6; 7 nucleotides match TRBD1. V lost 4 bases and J lost 7; bases outside the gene matches: 1. The CDR3 is 13 amino acids. Per the germline V gene, CDR1 is SGHAT and CDR2 is FQDESV (reference sequence). CDR3 DNA: TGTGCCAGCAGCTCGACAGGGAATTCACCCCTCCACTTT. Translating it yields CASSSTGNSPLHF.

V usage is TRBV20-1 and J usage is TRBJ1-2; D is undetermined. There are 10 residues in the CDR3. CDR1 DFQATT and CDR2 SNEGSKA come from the germline V gene (reference sequence). Trimming cost V 5 bases and J 6 bases, with 7 bases left between them. The CDR3 loop reads CSARPDGYTF. Written as DNA, the CDR3 is TGCAGTGCTCGACCGGATGGCTACACCTTC.

This chain links TRBV18 with TRBJ2-2; maybe TRBD2 (5 bases). There are 16 residues in the CDR3. Trimming cost V 6 bases and J 1 base, with 15 bases left between them. Germline CDR1 is KGHSH and CDR2 is LQKENI. CDR3 DNA: TGTGCCAGCTCTCACCAAGAAGGACTGAACACCGGGGAGCTGTTTTTT. Translated: CASSHQEGLNTGELFF.

The J gene is TRBJ1-1, the V gene TRBV3-1 (or the pseudogene TRBV3-2); D is unresolved. The ends were cut back, 2 bases at V and 0 bases at J, with 7 bases in the middle. This CDR3 spans 14 amino acids. CDR1 and CDR2 from the germline V gene are LGHDT and YNNKEL (reference sequence). The CDR3 region has the DNA TGTGCCAGCAGCCAAAGCATCTTGAACACTGAAGCTTTCTTT. This gives the protein CASSQSILNTEAFF.

The J gene is TRBJ2-5, the V gene TRBV3-1 (or the pseudogene TRBV3-2); 14 bases align to TRBD2. This CDR3 spans 17 amino acids. Trimming at V came to 1 base and at J to 3 bases, leaving 4 bases not matched to a gene. Germline V gene data show CDR1 as LGHDT and CDR2 as YNNKEL (reference sequence). CDR3 amino acids: CASSQVWTSGGKETQYF. The CDR3 DNA reads as TGTGCCAGCAGCCAAGTCTGGACTAGCGGGGGGAAAGAGACCCAGTACTTC.

The V gene is TRBV19, the J gene TRBJ2-2, with 10 bases matching TRBD2. There are 15 residues in the CDR3. Germline V gene sequence: CDR1 LNHDA, CDR2 SQIVND (reference sequence). Trimming took 4 bases from V and 6 from J; bases not matched to a gene: 5. CDR3 loop: CASSKGLAVAGELFF. For the CDR3, the DNA is TGTGCCAGTAGTAAAGGACTAGCGGTGGCCGGGGAGCTGTTTTTT.